The entry below gives a single T cell receptor (beta chain) sequence along with its context. These data belong to a study of neoadjuvant nivolumab and ipilimumab in lung cancer. The CDR3 runs 14 residues. Unmatched junction bases numbered 7, after V lost 4 bases and J lost 4 bases. Germline CDR1 and CDR2: GTSNPN and SVGIG (reference sequence). TCRdb's table, derived via immunoSEQ multiplex PCR, lists solely in-frame clones and lacks some. The table shows approximately 7,200 clones, with around 85% occurring only once. The rearrangement links TRBV30 to TRBJ2-3; 8 bases are a match to TRBD1. The sequencing here drew on tumor tissue, taken after neoadjuvant nivolumab, alone or with ipilimumab, at or shortly before surgery. This receptor was obtained from an adult with non-small cell lung cancer. Here the CDR3 reads CAWKRQGLADTQYF. DNA of the CDR3: TGTGCCTGGAAAAGACAGGGGCTGGCAGATACGCAGTATTTT.